This T cell receptor (beta chain) was recorded in a study of blood T cell repertoires in COVID-19. CDR1 and CDR2 (germline): MNHNY, SVGAGI (reference sequence). Trimming stripped 5 bases from V and 11 bases from J, with 16 bases between. This CDR3 spans 13 amino acids. Here immunoSEQ multiplex PCR was the method, and the copy in TCRdb shows in-frame clones only, minus some. The sample holds 190,000 or so clones, more than 75% seen once. Sequenced sample: peripheral blood. The receptor's source is a man aged 40-49 years with active or convalescent COVID-19. This sequence joins TRBV6-6 and TRBJ1-5, with D uncertain. CDR3 nucleotide sequence: TGTGCCAGCAGTGACGCCGTAGGAGAGGCCCAGCATTTT. Its translation is CASSDAVGEAQHF.